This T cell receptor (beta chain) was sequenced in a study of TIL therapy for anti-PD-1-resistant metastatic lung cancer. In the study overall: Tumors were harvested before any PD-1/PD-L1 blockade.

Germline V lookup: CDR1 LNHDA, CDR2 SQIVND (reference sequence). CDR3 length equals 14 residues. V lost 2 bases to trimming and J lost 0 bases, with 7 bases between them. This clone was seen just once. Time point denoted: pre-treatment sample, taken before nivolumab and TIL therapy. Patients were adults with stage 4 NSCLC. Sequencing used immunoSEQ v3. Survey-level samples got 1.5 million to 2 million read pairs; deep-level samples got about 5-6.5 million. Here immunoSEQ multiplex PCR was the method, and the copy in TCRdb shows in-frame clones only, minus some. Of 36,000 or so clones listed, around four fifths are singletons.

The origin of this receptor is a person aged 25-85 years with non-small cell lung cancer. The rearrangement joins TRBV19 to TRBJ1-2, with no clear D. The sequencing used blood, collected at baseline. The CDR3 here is CASSILTTNYGYTF. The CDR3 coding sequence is TGTGCCAGTAGTATACTTACAACTAACTATGGCTACACCTTC.